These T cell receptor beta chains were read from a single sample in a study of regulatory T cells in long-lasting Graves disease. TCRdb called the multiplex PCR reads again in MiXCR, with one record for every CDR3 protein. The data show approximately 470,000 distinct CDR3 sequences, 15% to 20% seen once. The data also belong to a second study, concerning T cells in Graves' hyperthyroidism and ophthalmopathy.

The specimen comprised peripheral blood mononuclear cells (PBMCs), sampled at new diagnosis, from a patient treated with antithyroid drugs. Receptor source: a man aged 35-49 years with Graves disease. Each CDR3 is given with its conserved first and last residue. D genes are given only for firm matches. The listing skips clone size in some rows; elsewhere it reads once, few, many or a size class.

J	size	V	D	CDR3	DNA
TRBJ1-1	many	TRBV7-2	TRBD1	CASSKGQGRGMNTEAFF	TGTGCCAGCAGCAAGGGACAGGGGAGGGGCATGAACACTGAAGCTTTCTTT
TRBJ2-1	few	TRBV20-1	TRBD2	CSARTSGDNEQFF	TGCAGTGCAAGGACTAGCGGGGACAATGAGCAGTTCTTC
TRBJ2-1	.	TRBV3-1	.	CASSQEGVLDEQFF	TGTGCCAGCAGCCAAGAGGGTGTTTTGGATGAGCAGTTCTTC
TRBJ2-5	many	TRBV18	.	CASSRGSQETQYF	TGTGCCAGCTCACGGGGGTCACAAGAGACCCAGTACTTC
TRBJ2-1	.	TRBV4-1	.	CASSRSLGLANYEQFF	TGCGCCAGCAGCCGTAGTCTAGGTCTCGCAAATTATGAGCAGTTCTTC
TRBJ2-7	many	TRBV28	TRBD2	CASSFGGLAGVNEQYF	TGTGCCAGCAGTTTTGGAGGACTAGCGGGAGTGAACGAGCAGTACTTC
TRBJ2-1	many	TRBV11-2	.	CASSPNLAGASMNEQFF	TGTGCCAGCAGCCCCAATCTCGCGGGGGCCAGTATGAATGAGCAGTTCTTC
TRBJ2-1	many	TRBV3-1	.	CASSQDMPRGLSREQFF	TGTGCCAGCAGCCAAGACATGCCCAGGGGACTGTCCCGGGAGCAGTTCTTC
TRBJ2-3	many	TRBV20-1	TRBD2	CSAISGRGATDTQYF	TGCAGTGCAATTAGCGGGAGGGGGGCCACAGATACGCAGTATTTT
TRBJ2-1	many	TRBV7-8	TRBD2	CASSRRRAGDEQFF	TGTGCCAGCAGTAGACGTAGGGCGGGAGATGAGCAGTTCTTC
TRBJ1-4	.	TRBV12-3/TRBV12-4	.	CASSLSRNNEKLFF	TGTGCCAGCAGTTTGTCCCGGAATAATGAAAAACTGTTTTTT
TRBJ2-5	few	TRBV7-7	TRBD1	CASSLGQGLETQYF	TGTGCTAGCAGCTTAGGACAGGGGCTAGAGACCCAGTACTTC
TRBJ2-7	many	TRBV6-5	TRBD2	CASSYGGGTAGGTYEQYF	TGTGCCAGCAGTTACGGAGGGGGGACGGCGGGAGGTACCTACGAGCAGTACTTC
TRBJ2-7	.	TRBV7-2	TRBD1	CASSLAGGTGYEQYF	TGTGCCAGCAGCTTAGCAGGCGGGACAGGCTACGAGCAGTACTTC
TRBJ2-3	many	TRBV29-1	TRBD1	CSVEGDSFLSTDTQYF	TGCAGCGTTGAAGGGGACAGCTTCCTTAGCACAGATACGCAGTATTTT